This TCR beta chain appears in the sequencing data of a study of blood T cell repertoires in COVID-19. From germline, CDR1 is SEHNR and CDR2 FQNEAQ (reference sequence). The CDR3 has 13 residues. The V end lost 1 base, the J end lost 7 bases, and 7 bases lay between the germline ends. Produced via immunoSEQ multiplex PCR; TCRdb's table is partial and in-frame only. The table has approximately 480,000 clones, 87% seen once. This TCR was recovered from a woman aged 18-29 years who had recovered from COVID-19. Input material: PBMCs or T cells enriched from blood (not recorded which). The chain employs TRBV7-9 and TRBJ2-2; no reliable D call. CDR3 in DNA: TGTGCCAGCAGCTTAGTGAGAGGCGGGGAGCTGTTTTTT. It specifies CASSLVRGGELFF.